Listed below are T cell receptor beta chains from one sample, sequenced in a study of T cell repertoires in aging, cancer and after chemotherapy. MiXCR, applied by TCRdb to the multiplex PCR reads, yields one record per CDR3 protein. The profile shows around 1,400 distinct CDR3 sequences, roughly 50% of them singletons. The sample consisted of blood. The receptors come from a human donor with a blood cancer. The CDR3 runs from the conserved cysteine through the conserved F or W. A D gene is named only where the DNA matches it firmly. The listing skips clone size in some rows; elsewhere it reads once, few, many or a size class.

CDR3 DNA	CDR3 protein	V gene	D gene	clone size	J gene
TGCAGCGGACGGCTAGCGGTACCCCATGAGCAGTTCTTC	CSGRLAVPHEQFF	TRBV29-1	TRBD2	-	TRBJ2-1
TGTGCCAGCAGCCCCTTAGGAGGGTCGAGCTTGGTGACCCAGTACTTC	CASSPLGGSSLVTQYF	TRBV11-2	-	-	TRBJ2-5
TGCAGCGTTGATGGGGGCTTCACCGGGGAGCTGTTTTTT	CSVDGGFTGELFF	TRBV29-1	-	-	TRBJ2-2
TGTGCCAGCAGCTTAATCCGTGGTATAGCCAAAAACATTCAGTACTTC	CASSLIRGIAKNIQYF	TRBV5-5	-	medium-sized	TRBJ2-4
TGTGTCAGCAGTTACGTTTCAGCAGGACCCTACGAGCAGTACTTT	CVSSYVSAGPYEQYF	TRBV6-1	-	-	TRBJ2-7
TGCAGCGTGTGGACAGGGGAGGGAGGCTACACCTTC	CSVWTGEGGYTF	TRBV29-1	TRBD1	hyperexpanded	TRBJ1-2
TGTGCCAGCTCACTGGGACACCTCTACGAGCAGTACTTC	CASSLGHLYEQYF	TRBV18	-	-	TRBJ2-7
TGTGCCAGCAGCAGGGTGAGTCAGGAGACCCAGTACTTC	CASSRVSQETQYF	TRBV12-3/TRBV12-4	-	once	TRBJ2-5
TGTGCCATAGACAACCGAGGTACTGGGGCCAACGTCCTGACTTTC	CAIDNRGTGANVLTF	TRBV6-1	-	large	TRBJ2-6
TGTGCTAGCAGCTTAGGGACTAGCGGGAGGGCCAGCACCGGGGAGCTGTTTTTT	CASSLGTSGRASTGELFF	TRBV7-2	TRBD2	-	TRBJ2-2
TGTGCCTGGAGTCCCGGTTACACCATATATTTT	CAWSPGYTIYF	TRBV30	-	large	TRBJ1-3
TGTGCCAGCAGTGTGTCTAGCGGGGGATTCGCAGATACGCAGTATTTT	CASSVSSGGFADTQYF	TRBV6-1	TRBD2	-	TRBJ2-3
TGTGCCAGCAGGACGGACAGGGGGTACAATGAGCAGTTCTTC	CASRTDRGYNEQFF	TRBV6-1	TRBD1	-	TRBJ2-1
TGTGCCTGGAGTGAACAACAGTCAGGGGAGCTGTTTTTT	CAWSEQQSGELFF	TRBV30	-	-	TRBJ2-2
TGTGCCAGCAGCGGACTAGCGGGAGTACACGAGCAGTACTTC	CASSGLAGVHEQYF	TRBV7-6	TRBD2	-	TRBJ2-7
TGTGCCAGCAGAGGGGGGGGACAGGGGTCCGGGGCCAACGTCCTGACTTTC	CASRGGGQGSGANVLTF	TRBV5-4	TRBD1	medium-sized	TRBJ2-6
TGTGCCAGCAGCCAACAGCGAACTGAAGCTTTCTTT	CASSQQRTEAFF	TRBV27	-	few	TRBJ1-1
TGTGCCAGCAGTGAGGGACTGGGGGGGAAAGAGACCCAGTACTTC	CASSEGLGGKETQYF	TRBV6-1	TRBD2	large	TRBJ2-5
TGTGCCATCAGTGAGTCGGTGGATACCGGGGAGCTGTTTTTT	CAISESVDTGELFF	TRBV10-3	-	-	TRBJ2-2
TGTGCCTGCTCCGAAGGGGGCGCTCAGCCCCAGCATTTT	CACSEGGAQPQHF	TRBV30	TRBD1	-	TRBJ1-5
TGCGCCAGCAGTGAGTCATCGTACCCTACGCAGTATTTT	CASSESSYPTQYF	TRBV10-1	-	medium-sized	TRBJ2-3
TGCAGCGCTGGGGGGGGCAGCCATAGCAATCAGCCCCAGCATTTT	CSAGGGSHSNQPQHF	TRBV29-1	-	large	TRBJ1-5
TGTGCCAGCGGGCAGTCCTACAATGAGCAGTTCTTC	CASGQSYNEQFF	TRBV6-6	-	-	TRBJ2-1
TGTGCCAGCAGTCCTCGGGGTAGCGGGAGGCGTGGGAACTACGAGCAGTACTTC	CASSPRGSGRRGNYEQYF	TRBV27	TRBD2	-	TRBJ2-7
TGCAGCGTTGACTCTGGGGCCAACGTCCTGACTTTC	CSVDSGANVLTF	TRBV29-1	-	-	TRBJ2-6
TGTGCCAGCAGCTCACGGACTAGCGGGAGAACTCCCATTAGCACAGATACGCAGTATTTT	CASSSRTSGRTPISTDTQYF	TRBV11-2	TRBD2	-	TRBJ2-3
TGTGCCTGGAGGTTAGCGGGAGAGACCCAGTACTTC	CAWRLAGETQYF	TRBV30	TRBD2	-	TRBJ2-5
TGTGCCTGGAGTAGGTCCGCGACGTACTTTTTT	CAWSRSATYFF	TRBV30	-	-	TRBJ1-4
TGCAGCGTTGGGGGCAAGAACACTGAAGCTTTCTTT	CSVGGKNTEAFF	TRBV29-1	-	-	TRBJ1-1
TGTGCCAGCAGCTTAGGGGTCCAGGGGAGGGATCAGCCCCAGCATTTT	CASSLGVQGRDQPQHF	TRBV7-6	-	few	TRBJ1-5
TGTGCCAGTAGCGACAGGGCGAATGAGCAGTTCTTC	CASSDRANEQFF	TRBV19	TRBD1	large	TRBJ2-1
TGCGCCAGCAGTCGTCCCGGGAGTGGGGGGGAGACCCAGTACTTC	CASSRPGSGGETQYF	TRBV10-2	-	medium-sized	TRBJ2-5
TGCAGTGCTAGACTGGACGTGGTCGATGAGCAGTTCTTC	CSARLDVVDEQFF	TRBV20-1	-	-	TRBJ2-1
TGTGCCAGTAGTTTAGGACTAGCGGGACCTAAGAACACCGGGGAGCTGTTTTTT	CASSLGLAGPKNTGELFF	TRBV19	TRBD2	large	TRBJ2-2
TGTGCCAGCAGTTCCCTCGCCCCTATCGGTTCACCCCTCCACTTT	CASSSLAPIGSPLHF	TRBV6-5	-	-	TRBJ1-6
TGTGCCTGGGGGAGTGGTTTCGGGGGAGAAGAGACCCAGTACTTC	CAWGSGFGGEETQYF	TRBV30	-	large	TRBJ2-5
TGCAGCGCTGACCCGACAGGGTGGAACACTGAAGCTTTCTTT	CSADPTGWNTEAFF	TRBV29-1	TRBD1	-	TRBJ1-1
TGCGCCAGCAGCTTCGATGCGGCCGCCGGGGAGCTGTTTTTT	CASSFDAAAGELFF	TRBV5-1	-	medium-sized	TRBJ2-2
TGCGCCAGCAGCTTGGTCGGCAGGGTTTCCGAGCAGTACTTC	CASSLVGRVSEQYF	TRBV5-1	-	-	TRBJ2-7
TGTGCCAGCAGCTGGGGGACTAGAGGGGAGCAGTACTTC	CASSWGTRGEQYF	TRBV7-2	TRBD2	-	TRBJ2-7
TGTGCCAGCAGTCTCAGCGGGAGCTCCTACGAGCAGTACTTC	CASSLSGSSYEQYF	TRBV27	TRBD2	-	TRBJ2-7
TGTGCCAGCAGCCCCGACAGGATCGTCTATGGCTACACCTTC	CASSPDRIVYGYTF	TRBV7-2	-	medium-sized	TRBJ1-2
TGTGCCAGCAGAAAGGGACTAGCGGGAGCGCACGAGCAGTACTTC	CASRKGLAGAHEQYF	TRBV27	TRBD2	-	TRBJ2-7
TGTGCCTGGAGTGTACAGAACTATGGCTACACCTTC	CAWSVQNYGYTF	TRBV30	-	-	TRBJ1-2
TGTGCCACCAGCAGAGATTATGGCGCAACTAATGAAAAACTGTTTTTT	CATSRDYGATNEKLFF	TRBV15	-	medium-sized	TRBJ1-4
TGTGCCAGCAGTTTGGGACTAGCGGGAGGGAATGAGCAGTTCTTC	CASSLGLAGGNEQFF	TRBV12-3/TRBV12-4	TRBD2	-	TRBJ2-1
TGCAGTGCTAGGGCCCAGGGGGCTCCGTTATACGAGCAGTACTTC	CSARAQGAPLYEQYF	TRBV20-1	TRBD1	-	TRBJ2-7
TGTGCCAGCAGTGAGGGGGAGAAAAACATTCAGTACTTC	CASSEGEKNIQYF	TRBV6-4	-	medium-sized	TRBJ2-4
TGCAGCGTTGTGAGGCAGCCCTACCCCGAGCAGTACTTC	CSVVRQPYPEQYF	TRBV29-1	-	once	TRBJ2-7
TGTGCCAGCAGTCACCCGGGACAGGGGCCTGGGAGCTCCTACGAGCAGTACTTC	CASSHPGQGPGSSYEQYF	TRBV6-1	TRBD1	-	TRBJ2-7
TGTGCCAGCTCACCGTCGGCGGACAAAAGCTCCTACGAGCAGTACTTC	CASSPSADKSSYEQYF	TRBV18	-	-	TRBJ2-7
TGTGCCAGCAGCCCAACTTTGGGCACTGAAGCTTTCTTT	CASSPTLGTEAFF	TRBV6-1	-	large	TRBJ1-1
TGTGCCAGTTCCAGGGGGTGGCTAGGACTTTCAAGCTCCTACAATGAGCAGTTCTTC	CASSRGWLGLSSSYNEQFF	TRBV6-2/TRBV6-3	TRBD1	-	TRBJ2-1
TGCAGCGTTTCACCAGGAATCAATGAGCAGTTCTTC	CSVSPGINEQFF	TRBV29-1	-	large	TRBJ2-1
TGTGCCAGCAGCGCCGCCGGGACAGGTCCCTACGAGCAGTACTTC	CASSAAGTGPYEQYF	TRBV7-2	TRBD1	medium-sized	TRBJ2-7
TGTGCCAGCAGCTTAGGTGGGCGGGGTAGCACAGATACGCAGTATTTT	CASSLGGRGSTDTQYF	TRBV7-6	-	large	TRBJ2-3
TGCAGCGCCCGGACAGGGGAGAACACTGAAGCTTTCTTT	CSARTGENTEAFF	TRBV29-1	TRBD1	-	TRBJ1-1
TGTGCCTGGAGTAAGGGGACAGATAATTCACCCCTCCACTTT	CAWSKGTDNSPLHF	TRBV30	TRBD1	large	TRBJ1-6